These 13 T cell receptor beta chains were sequenced from one sample in a study of T cell changes during pregnancy in multiple sclerosis (dated by TCRdb to the late 2010s). Library construction relied on the immunoSEQ multiplex PCR assay. TCRdb retrieved this table from immuneACCESS and kept in-frame rearrangements only. Not all clones are present; in checked studies, unresolved V genes account for under half, and no reason is known for the remainder. A total of 20,000 to 30,000 clones appear in this sample, more than 75% of them only once. The top ten constitute less than 0.8% of the sample. The sequencing used CD4+ T cells from peripheral blood mononuclear cells, collected in the first trimester of pregnancy. The receptors derive from a female donor in good health, enrolled as a control in a pregnancy study.

This clone was recorded once. V is TRBV18 and J is TRBJ1-5, with TRBD1 identical over 12 bases. The germline CDR1 and CDR2 sequences are KGHSH and LQKENI. J was trimmed by 5 bases and V by 4 bases; bases with no gene match: 6. This CDR3 contains 16 residues. CDR3: CASSLTGTGGHQPQHF. CDR3 coding DNA: TGTGCCAGCTCACTAACCGGGACAGGGGGCCATCAGCCCCAGCATTTT.

This clone was detected once. J is TRBJ1-1 and V is TRBV27; D is possibly TRBD1 (6 bases). CDR1 is MNHEY, CDR2 SMNVEV, per germline (reference sequence). V dropped 7 bases and J dropped 6 bases, with 21 bases sitting between them. The length of the CDR3 is 15 residues. CDR3 region: CASNPRTDLPSEAFF. The CDR3 bases are TGTGCCAGCAACCCGAGGACAGACCTTCCCTCTGAAGCTTTCTTT.

V usage is TRBV11-2 and J usage is TRBJ2-1; D possibly corresponds to TRBD2 (5 bases). The V gene lost 2 bases and the J gene lost 7 bases, with 9 bases spanning the gap. Looked up from germline, CDR1 is SGHAT and CDR2 is FQNNGV. CDR3 size: 13 residues. CDR3: CASSLSERNEQFF. The CDR3 nucleotides read TGTGCCAGCAGCTTATCAGAGCGGAATGAGCAGTTCTTC.

The chain couples TRBV5-4 to TRBJ1-2, with D unclear. The CDR3 spans 15 residues. Germline V gene data show CDR1 as SGHNT and CDR2 as YYREEE (reference sequence). The germline V and J ends were trimmed by 4 bases and 6 bases, with 19 bases remaining between them. The CDR3 reads CASSDQRVGGDGYTF. The CDR3 coding sequence is TGTGCCAGCAGCGACCAGAGGGTCGGAGGAGATGGCTACACCTTC.

The chain combines TRBV4-2 with TRBJ1-2; weak D call: TRBD1 (5 bases). CDR3 length: 16 residues. Between the trimmed V and J ends, which lost 3 bases and 3 bases, there was a span of 17 bases. Looked up from germline, CDR1 is LGHNA and CDR2 is YNFKEQ. The CDR3 DNA is TGTGCCAGCAGCCATCGAAAAGGGCAGGGCGACTATGGCTACACCTTC. Translated, it gives CASSHRKGQGDYGYTF.

The chain is built from TRBV5-1 and TRBJ1-2; D call uncertain. Germline-derived CDR1 and CDR2 are SGHRS and YFSETQ. There are 15 residues in the CDR3. The V end lost 0 bases, the J end lost 8 bases, and 17 bases lay between the germline ends. The DNA for the CDR3 is TGCGCCAGCAGCTTGGCCGGGGATCAGATGAGCGGCTACACCTTC. This codes for CASSLAGDQMSGYTF. The whole variable domain, remainder taken from reference TRBV5-1 and TRBJ1-2, is KAGVTQTPRYLIKTRGQQVTLSCSPISGHRSVSWYQQTPGQGLQFLFEYFSETQRNKGNFPGRFSGRQFSNSRSEMNVSTLELGDSALYLCASSLAGDQMSGYTFGSGTRLTVV.

The chain carries TRBV28 and TRBJ2-2; 10 positions match TRBD1. The V and J ends lost 6 bases and 4 bases, in that order; junction bases with no gene match: 2. Germline lookup yields CDR1 MDHEN and CDR2 SYDVKM. The CDR3 runs to 14 residues. CDR3 protein: CASRRQGATGELFF. The CDR3 DNA is TGTGCCAGCAGAAGACAGGGGGCCACCGGGGAGCTGTTTTTT. The variable domain in full, completed from reference TRBV28 and TRBJ2-2, reads DVKVTQSSRYLVKRTGEKVFLECVQDMDHENMFWYRQDPGLGLRLIYFSYDVKMKEKGDIPEGYSVSREKKERFSLILESASTNQTSMYLCASRRQGATGELFFGEGSRLTVL.

This sequence joins TRBV2 and TRBJ2-2, with 8 bases that match TRBD2. J gave up 4 bases and V 4 bases, and 5 bases lay outside the gene matches. Germline values: CDR1 SNHLY, CDR2 FYNNEI. This CDR3 is 15 amino acids long. CDR3 coding DNA: TGTGCCAGCAGTGGCGTAGCGGGGCGCACCGGGGAGCTGTTTTTT. As protein: CASSGVAGRTGELFF.

This chain links TRBV18 with TRBJ1-1, with D possibly TRBD1 on 5 matching bases. Per germline, CDR1 KGHSH and CDR2 LQKENI. V shed 3 bases and J shed 11 bases, with 16 bases lying between them. This CDR3 comprises 13 residues. CDR3 loop: CASSPRDSIEAFF. CDR3 DNA: TGTGCCAGCTCACCCCGGGACTCAATTGAGGCTTTCTTT. Full variable domain (outside the CDR3, taken from reference TRBV18 and TRBJ1-1): NAGVMQNPRHLVRRRGQEARLRCSPMKGHSHVYWYRQLPEEGLKFMVYLQKENIIDESGMPKERFSAEFPKEGPSILRIQQVVRGDSAAYFCASSPRDSIEAFFGQGTRLTVV.

There are a few counts of this clone. The chain carries TRBV28 and TRBJ1-2; 12 positions match TRBD1. This CDR3 has 14 amino acids. V was pared by 4 bases and J by 8 bases, with 5 bases of the junction left unmatched. Germline V gene sequence: CDR1 MDHEN, CDR2 SYDVKM. The DNA of the CDR3 is TGTGCCAGCAGTTCGGGACAGGGGGCGAGCGGCTACACCTTC. Protein: CASSSGQGASGYTF.

This clone occurred once. CDR3 nucleotide sequence: TGTGCCAGCAGTTCGCAGGGGGCAGGCACGGAGACCCAGTACTTC. Translating gives CASSSQGAGTETQYF. The V gene is TRBV25-1, the J gene TRBJ2-5, with 8 bases matching TRBD1. This CDR3 is built from 15 residues. Germline assignment: CDR1 MGHDK and CDR2 SYGVNS. With 5 bases clipped from V and 5 bases from J, the junction kept 10 bases outside the gene matches.

The chain links TRBV6-4 to TRBJ2-2; 8 bases are a match to TRBD1. J gave up 5 bases and V 6 bases, and 8 bases lay outside the gene matches. The germline V gene has CDR1 MRHNA and CDR2 SNTAGT. CDR3 size: 15 residues. CDR3 sequence reads: CASSTGTGRTGELFF. DNA for the CDR3: TGTGCCAGCAGCACCGGGACAGGTAGGACCGGGGAGCTGTTTTTT.

This chain connects TRBV30 to TRBJ2-3; 10 nucleotides agree with TRBD2. After removal of 1 base from V and 7 bases from J, the junction contained 2 bases not matched to a gene. CDR3 size: 13 residues. Per germline, CDR1 GTSNPN and CDR2 SVGIG (reference sequence). The CDR3 is CAWSASGGNTQYF. The DNA for the CDR3 is TGTGCCTGGAGTGCTAGCGGGGGTAATACGCAGTATTTT. Full variable domain (outside the CDR3, taken from reference TRBV30 and TRBJ2-3): SQTIHQWPATLVQPVGSPLSLECTVEGTSNPNLYWYRQAAGRGLQLLFYSVGIGQISSEVPQNLSASRPQDRQFILSSKKLLLSDSGFYLCAWSASGGNTQYFGPGTRLTVL.